The sequence of this T cell receptor (beta chain) was determined in a study of glioma-infiltrating T cells. This clonotype was recorded many times. Its antigen remains unknown. The iRepertoire nested amplicon-rescue multiplex PCR amplified TCR alpha and beta CDR3s from RNA. For one-step reverse transcription and amplification, 100-400 ng of tissue mRNA or PBMC total RNA was used. MiXCR was run by TCRdb on the multiplex PCR reads, yielding one entry per CDR3 protein. The sample includes over 120,000 distinct CDR3 sequences, approximately 39% of them seen just once. General study findings and limits: Very few CDR3 sequences were shared between tissue and blood. Tissue-blood divergence was below expectation in non-neoplastic patients, above in gliomas.

Germline V gene data show CDR1 as DFQATT and CDR2 as SNEGSKA (reference sequence). Trimming cost V 6 bases and J 5 bases; bases outside gene matches: 8. The CDR3 has 14 amino acids. Sequencing was carried out using glioma tissue, nonneoplastic brain tissue, or PBMCs (not recorded which). This chain connects TRBV20-1 to TRBJ2-7, with 12 bases aligning to TRBD2. This TCR derives from a human donor with low-grade glioma or glioblastoma, undergoing nonglioma brain surgery, or in good health (not recorded which). The CDR3 region is CSASRTSGIDEQYF. In DNA, the CDR3 is TGCAGTGCATCCCGGACTAGCGGGATCGACGAGCAGTACTTC.